The 10 T cell receptor beta chains listed next were all sequenced from one sample in a study of blood T cell repertoires in COVID-19. Method: immunoSEQ multiplex PCR; TCRdb's copy keeps in-frame clones and lacks some. Of 32,000 or so clones listed, around 87% were seen once; the top ten hold approximately 2%. The sequenced sample was peripheral blood. The receptors were gathered from a man aged 45-65 years with active or convalescent COVID-19.

V and J are TRBV2 and TRBJ2-1; maybe TRBD2 (6 bases). The V and J ends lost 1 base and 4 bases respectively, with 17 bases between them. The CDR3 runs to 17 residues. Germline CDR1 SNHLY, CDR2 FYNNEI. CDR3 sequence: CASSEGLARSGYNEQFF. CDR3 sequence (DNA): TGTGCCAGCAGTGAAGGTCTAGCGCGCTCGGGATACAATGAGCAGTTCTTC.

Comments on this clone: One end of the junction varies from germline; a read error may be responsible. This chain links TRBV18 with TRBJ2-1; 12 bases map to TRBD2. Germline CDR1 KGHSH, CDR2 LQKENI. The CDR3 extends over 17 amino acids. The CDR3: CASSPVASGRAYHEQFF. For the CDR3, the DNA is TGTGCCAGCTCACCAGTGGCTAGCGGGAGGGCCTACCATGAGCAGTTCTTC.

V gene TRBV6-2 or TRBV6-3 combines with J gene TRBJ2-1; 11 bases fit TRBD2. In germline, CDR1 is MNHEY, CDR2 SVGEGT. J lost 8 bases, V lost 2 bases, and 14 bases had no gene match. The CDR3 sequence is 18 residues long. As DNA, the CDR3 is TGTGCCAGCAGTTACGCCCCTTGGAGTAGCGGGAGGGATGATGAGCAGTTCTTC. Translation gives CASSYAPWSSGRDDEQFF.

The rearrangement joins TRBV9 to TRBJ2-1; the match to TRBD2 covers 12 bases. The trim removed 1 base at V and 10 bases at J, leaving 12 bases unmatched. Per the germline V gene, CDR1 is SGDLS and CDR2 is YYNGEE. CDR3 length equals 17 residues. CDR3 region: CASSVQDRTSGIGEQFF. The CDR3 DNA reads TGTGCCAGCAGCGTACAGGACCGGACTAGCGGGATAGGCGAGCAGTTCTTC.

The chain uses TRBV5-4 and TRBJ2-6; D ambiguous. This CDR3 is 14 amino acids long. V lost 4 bases to trimming and J lost 1 base, with 6 bases between them. Germline CDR1 reads SGHNT; CDR2 reads YYREEE (reference sequence). This chain's CDR3 is CASSPRSGANVLTF. The CDR3 DNA sequence: TGTGCCAGCAGCCCCCGTTCTGGGGCCAACGTCCTGACTTTC.

The chain combines TRBV6-5 with TRBJ2-7; 9 nucleotides match TRBD2. CDR1 MNHEY and CDR2 SVGAGI come from the germline V gene. Losses at the gene ends were 6 bases for V and 4 bases for J; bases not matched to a gene: 7. The CDR3 contains 14 residues. The CDR3 nucleotides read TGTGCCAGCAGCGTAGCGGGAGTGGGATACGAGCAGTACTTC. Protein: CASSVAGVGYEQYF.

CDR3 protein: CASSESLGTGSQYF. CDR3 in DNA: TGTGCCAGCAGTGAAAGTTTGGGGACAGGGTCCCAGTACTTC. The chain joins TRBV2 to TRBJ2-7, with 9 bases fitting TRBD1. The CDR3 runs to 14 residues. Trimming removed 2 bases from V and 10 bases from J; junction bases left unmatched: 9. Germline assignment: CDR1 SNHLY and CDR2 FYNNEI.

The V gene is TRBV2, the J gene TRBJ1-1, with D perhaps TRBD1 (6 bases). V was pared by 7 bases and J by 2 bases, with 11 bases between. The length of the CDR3 is 13 residues. From germline, CDR1 is SNHLY and CDR2 FYNNEI. The CDR3 protein is CASKRDTNTEAFF. The CDR3 DNA reads as TGTGCCAGCAAGCGGGACACCAACACTGAAGCTTTCTTT.

The genes are TRBV27 and TRBJ2-7; the match to TRBD2 covers 12 bases. CDR1 is MNHEY and CDR2 is SMNVEV in the germline V gene (reference sequence). The CDR3 consists of 19 residues. V shed 3 bases, J shed 3 bases, and the junction held 15 bases outside the gene matches. This CDR3 reads CASSFRSKLAGGGDYEQYF. The CDR3 DNA is TGTGCCAGCAGTTTTAGGTCGAAACTAGCGGGAGGAGGGGACTACGAGCAGTACTTC.

This chain uses TRBV27 with TRBJ1-1; D ambiguous. The CDR3 runs 12 residues. The germline CDR1 and CDR2 sequences are MNHEY and SMNVEV (reference sequence). V was pared by 5 bases and J by 1 base, with 5 bases between. The CDR3 spells CASSRGNTEAFF. The CDR3 coding sequence is TGTGCCAGCAGTCGCGGGAACACTGAAGCTTTCTTT.